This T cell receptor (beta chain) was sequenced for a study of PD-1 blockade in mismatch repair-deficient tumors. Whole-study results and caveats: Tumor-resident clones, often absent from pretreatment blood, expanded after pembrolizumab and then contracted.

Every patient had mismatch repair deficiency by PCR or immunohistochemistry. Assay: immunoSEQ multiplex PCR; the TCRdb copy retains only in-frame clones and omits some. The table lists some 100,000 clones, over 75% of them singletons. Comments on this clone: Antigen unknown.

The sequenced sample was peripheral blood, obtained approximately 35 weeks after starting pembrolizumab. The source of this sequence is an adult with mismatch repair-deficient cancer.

The CDR3 DNA is TGTGCCGGTGGTGGCGGGGGTAGCACAGATACGCAGTATTTT. This translates into CAGGGGGSTDTQYF. The V gene is TRBV30, the J gene TRBJ2-3, with 7 bases matching TRBD2. The CDR3 is 14 residues long. V gave up 8 bases and J gave up 0 bases; unmatched junction bases: 8. Looked up from germline, CDR1 is GTSNPN and CDR2 is SVGIG (reference sequence).